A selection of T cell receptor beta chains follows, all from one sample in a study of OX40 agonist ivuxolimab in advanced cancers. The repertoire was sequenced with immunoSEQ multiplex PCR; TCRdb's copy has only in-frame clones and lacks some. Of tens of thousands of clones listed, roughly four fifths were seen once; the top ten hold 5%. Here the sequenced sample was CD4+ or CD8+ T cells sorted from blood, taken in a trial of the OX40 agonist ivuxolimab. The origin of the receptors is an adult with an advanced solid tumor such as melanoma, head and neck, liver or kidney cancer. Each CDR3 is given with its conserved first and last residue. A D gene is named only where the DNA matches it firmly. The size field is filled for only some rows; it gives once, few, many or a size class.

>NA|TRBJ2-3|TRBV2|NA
CASSNGAIALADTQYF
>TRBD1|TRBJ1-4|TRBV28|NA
CASSGGQGTTNEKLFF
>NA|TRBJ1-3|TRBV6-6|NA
CASSYSGEAGNTIYF
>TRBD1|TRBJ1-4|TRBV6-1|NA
CASSERQGTTNEKLFF
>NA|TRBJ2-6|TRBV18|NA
CASSPQGSNVLTF
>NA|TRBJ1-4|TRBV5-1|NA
CASSLEDLNEKLFF
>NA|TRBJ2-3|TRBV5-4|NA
CASSSSGSRDTQYF
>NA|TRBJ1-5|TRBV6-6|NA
CASRRDMENQPQHF
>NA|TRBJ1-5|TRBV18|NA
CASSRYTPRTVVPQHF
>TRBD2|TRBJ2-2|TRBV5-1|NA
CASSLIRGDTGELFF
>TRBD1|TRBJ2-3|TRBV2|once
CASSEQTGGTDTQYF
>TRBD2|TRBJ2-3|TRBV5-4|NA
CASSLAAGGTDTQYF
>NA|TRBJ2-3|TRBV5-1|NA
CASSLGAGYGDTQYF
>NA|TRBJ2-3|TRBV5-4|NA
CASSFWTGDTQYF
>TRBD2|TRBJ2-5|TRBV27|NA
CATSLRAGGLETQYF
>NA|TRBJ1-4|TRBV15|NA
CATSRASGGTNEKLFF
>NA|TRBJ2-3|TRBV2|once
CASSENRPDTQYF
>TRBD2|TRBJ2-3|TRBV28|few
CASSLTGTGGPLTDTQYF
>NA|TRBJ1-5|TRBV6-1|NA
CASSVGMDQPQHF
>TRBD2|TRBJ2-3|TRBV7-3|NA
CASSLTWSSGGANTQYF
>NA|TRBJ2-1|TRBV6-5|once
CASSYRQRISYNEQFF
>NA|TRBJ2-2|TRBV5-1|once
CASSLAGFGTGELFF
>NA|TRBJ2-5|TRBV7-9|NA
CASSLATAWKGETQYF
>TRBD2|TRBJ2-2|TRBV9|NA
CASSAIAGSNTGELFF
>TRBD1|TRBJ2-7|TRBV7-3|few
CASSRTGGSYEQYF
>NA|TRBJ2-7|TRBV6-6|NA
CASSYSPGAAYEQYF
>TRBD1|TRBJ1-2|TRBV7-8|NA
CASSSVPGQTSRTF
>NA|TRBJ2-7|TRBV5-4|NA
CASSSIRDGVREQYF
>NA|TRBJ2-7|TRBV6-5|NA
CASSITGHEQYF
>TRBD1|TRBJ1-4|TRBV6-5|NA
CASSYSGTGEGEKLFF
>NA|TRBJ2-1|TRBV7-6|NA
CASSLGTGVNEQFF
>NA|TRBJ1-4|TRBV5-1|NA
CASSSRGATNEKLFF
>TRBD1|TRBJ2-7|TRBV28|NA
CASHSGQTYEQYF
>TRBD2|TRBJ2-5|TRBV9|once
CASSFPSREDGKKETQYF
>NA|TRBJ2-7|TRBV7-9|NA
CATRSTGSSEQYF
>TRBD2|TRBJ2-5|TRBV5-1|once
CASSHGLATETQYF
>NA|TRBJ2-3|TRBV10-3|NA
CATQGELGSSTDTQYF
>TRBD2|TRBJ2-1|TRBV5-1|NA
CASSLGGSGGSNEQFF
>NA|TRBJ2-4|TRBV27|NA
CASSRTHMGLSENIQYF
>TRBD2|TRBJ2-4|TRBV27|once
CASSLSGGIAKNIQYF
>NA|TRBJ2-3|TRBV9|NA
CASSALGQISDTQYF
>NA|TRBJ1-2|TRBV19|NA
CASSTVPDSSYGYTF
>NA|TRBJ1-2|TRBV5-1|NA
CASSLWGYGAYGYTF
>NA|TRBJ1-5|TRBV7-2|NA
CASSQGQSSNQPQHF
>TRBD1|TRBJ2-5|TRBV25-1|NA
CASSAPGTGWVKTQYF
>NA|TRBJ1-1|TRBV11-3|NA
CASSSDPNGEAFF
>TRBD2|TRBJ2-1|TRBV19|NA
CASSRGTSGPYNEQFF
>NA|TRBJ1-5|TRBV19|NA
CASSISGVDQPQHF
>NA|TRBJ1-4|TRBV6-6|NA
CASSYAEGGLWEKLFF
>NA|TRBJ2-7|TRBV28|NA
CASSLRTPYEQYF
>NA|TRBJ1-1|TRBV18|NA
CASSPGRPEVAFF
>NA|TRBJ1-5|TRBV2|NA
CASREGTNQPQHF